Described below is a single T cell receptor beta chain sequence and its context. The source of the sample is a study of cytomegalovirus exposure and HLA in healthy donors. This PCR relied on a set of 60 Vbeta primers and 13 Jbeta primers. The data were produced by immunoSEQ multiplex PCR, yet TCRdb's version contains in-frame clones alone and is incomplete. This repertoire shows some 200,000 clones, about 80% found once; its top ten account for just over 1.4%. The germline V and J ends were trimmed by 2 bases and 6 bases, with 19 bases remaining between them. The germline gives CDR1 MNHNS, CDR2 SASEGT. CDR3 length: 16 amino acids.

This rearrangement joins TRBV6-1 to TRBJ2-5; the D gene is possibly TRBD1 (6 bases). The source is a girl under 18 in good health and CMV-seronegative. Sequencing input: PBMCs. The CDR3 nucleotides read TGTGCCAGCAGTGAAACCCTCACAGGGAGTAGGAAGACCCAGTACTTC. Its translation is CASSETLTGSRKTQYF.